These T cell receptor beta chains were read from a single sample in a study of blood T cell repertoires in COVID-19. TCRdb's table, derived via immunoSEQ multiplex PCR, lists solely in-frame clones and lacks some. The sample records roughly 320,000 clones, around 90% being singletons. Sequencing used peripheral blood. These receptors all come from a woman in her forties or fifties with COVID-19, enrolled during active disease. Both conserved end residues are part of each CDR3. Each record gives: J gene, D gene, V gene, clone size, CDR3 DNA, CDR3 protein. The D gene is left open where the match is weak. Clone size is given for some rows only: seen once, a few or many times, or a class if the clone is expanded.

j_call: TRBJ2-4
d_call: .
v_call: TRBV5-1
clone_size: .
cdr3_nt: TGCGCCAGCAGCCCGGGGGACAGAGCCAAAAACATTCAGTACTTC
cdr3_aa: CASSPGDRAKNIQYF

j_call: TRBJ2-1
d_call: .
v_call: TRBV7-9
clone_size: once
cdr3_nt: TGTGCCAGCAGCCGCGAACAGGGTTCTTACAATGAGCAGTTCTTC
cdr3_aa: CASSREQGSYNEQFF

j_call: TRBJ2-3
d_call: .
v_call: TRBV30
clone_size: .
cdr3_nt: TGTGCCTTGGAAGGAGACGGCGACAGGAAAATTCCAAATACGCAGTATTTT
cdr3_aa: CALEGDGDRKIPNTQYF

j_call: TRBJ2-7
d_call: TRBD2
v_call: TRBV5-1
clone_size: once
cdr3_nt: TGCGCCAGCAGCTTGGGGGGACTAGTCCCCCACGAGCAGTACTTC
cdr3_aa: CASSLGGLVPHEQYF

j_call: TRBJ2-3
d_call: TRBD2
v_call: TRBV11-2
clone_size: .
cdr3_nt: TGTGCCAGCACTCTCCGGGGGGGAAAGCGCACAGATACGCAGTATTTT
cdr3_aa: CASTLRGGKRTDTQYF

j_call: TRBJ2-7
d_call: TRBD2
v_call: TRBV5-1
clone_size: .
cdr3_nt: TGCGCCAGCAGCTTGGGGGGGACTAGTGGGCACGAGCAGTACTTC
cdr3_aa: CASSLGGTSGHEQYF

j_call: TRBJ1-2
d_call: TRBD1
v_call: TRBV5-1
clone_size: .
cdr3_nt: TGCGCCAGTAGCTTGGGACAGTCTAACTATGGCTACACCTTC
cdr3_aa: CASSLGQSNYGYTF

j_call: TRBJ1-6
d_call: .
v_call: TRBV18
clone_size: .
cdr3_nt: TGTGCCAGCTCACCATCCGGGACACCGGGTTATAATTCACCCCTCCACTTT
cdr3_aa: CASSPSGTPGYNSPLHF

j_call: TRBJ2-5
d_call: .
v_call: TRBV6-5
clone_size: .
cdr3_nt: TGTGCCAGCAGGGCCAGACAGGTCGACCAAGAGACCCAGTACTTC
cdr3_aa: CASRARQVDQETQYF

j_call: TRBJ2-1
d_call: TRBD1
v_call: TRBV11-2
clone_size: .
cdr3_nt: TGTGCCAGCAGCTTAGATGTATACAGGACAGGGGGCAATGAGCAGTTCTTC
cdr3_aa: CASSLDVYRTGGNEQFF

j_call: TRBJ1-6
d_call: .
v_call: TRBV30
clone_size: .
cdr3_nt: TGTGCCTGGACTAGAACCCTTGACCGAAGGTCACCCCTCCACTTT
cdr3_aa: CAWTRTLDRRSPLHF

j_call: TRBJ2-1
d_call: TRBD2
v_call: TRBV6-5
clone_size: .
cdr3_nt: TGTGCCACCTCACGCGGGACTAGCGCCAATGAGCAGTTCTTC
cdr3_aa: CATSRGTSANEQFF

j_call: TRBJ1-4
d_call: TRBD1
v_call: TRBV9
clone_size: .
cdr3_nt: TGTGCCAGCAGCGTCCGGACAGGGGTGGCTGAAAAACTGTTTTTT
cdr3_aa: CASSVRTGVAEKLFF

j_call: TRBJ1-3
d_call: .
v_call: TRBV2
clone_size: .
cdr3_nt: TGTGCCAGCAGTAGGTCGGAGTCGCGCTCTGGAAACACCATATATTTT
cdr3_aa: CASSRSESRSGNTIYF

j_call: TRBJ2-7
d_call: .
v_call: TRBV21-1
clone_size: .
cdr3_nt: TGTGCCAGCAGCAAAGATAGCGGGAGGGCCCTAACCTCCTACGAGCAGTACTTC
cdr3_aa: CASSKDSGRALTSYEQYF

j_call: TRBJ2-2
d_call: .
v_call: TRBV3-1/TRBV3-2
clone_size: once
cdr3_nt: TGTGCCAGCAGCTATAGGACACTCTCGAACACCGGGGAGCTGTTTTTT
cdr3_aa: CASSYRTLSNTGELFF

j_call: TRBJ1-5
d_call: .
v_call: TRBV6-4
clone_size: .
cdr3_nt: TGTGCCAGCAGTGCGGAGGCATCCAATCAGCCCCAGCATTTT
cdr3_aa: CASSAEASNQPQHF

j_call: TRBJ1-2
d_call: .
v_call: TRBV19
clone_size: .
cdr3_nt: TGTGCCAGTATTTCCAGCTATGGCTACACCTTC
cdr3_aa: CASISSYGYTF

j_call: TRBJ2-1
d_call: .
v_call: TRBV15
clone_size: .
cdr3_nt: TGTGCCACCAGCAGACAAACATCTAATTGGCGGGACTTGTACAATGAGCAGTTCTTC
cdr3_aa: CATSRQTSNWRDLYNEQFF

j_call: TRBJ2-2
d_call: .
v_call: TRBV29-1
clone_size: .
cdr3_nt: TGCAGCGTTGATGAGGGTGGATCGGGCCGCCGGAAGGAGCTGTTTTTT
cdr3_aa: CSVDEGGSGRRKELFF

j_call: TRBJ2-5
d_call: TRBD2
v_call: TRBV27
clone_size: .
cdr3_nt: TGTGCCAGCAGTTCAAGGGAGGGACTAGCGCACCAAGAGACCCAGTACTTC
cdr3_aa: CASSSREGLAHQETQYF

j_call: TRBJ1-1
d_call: .
v_call: TRBV2
clone_size: .
cdr3_nt: TGTGCCAGCACGGGATGGTCCAAGAGGAACACTGAAGCTTTCTTT
cdr3_aa: CASTGWSKRNTEAFF

j_call: TRBJ2-4
d_call: TRBD1
v_call: TRBV7-6
clone_size: .
cdr3_nt: TGTGCCAGCAGCCCCGATACAGGGGGCTATGCCAAAAACATTCAGTACTTC
cdr3_aa: CASSPDTGGYAKNIQYF

j_call: TRBJ1-5
d_call: .
v_call: TRBV4-3
clone_size: .
cdr3_nt: TGCGCCAGCAGCCAAGAGTACATTCCTAGCAATCAGCCCCAGCATTTT
cdr3_aa: CASSQEYIPSNQPQHF

j_call: TRBJ1-2
d_call: TRBD1
v_call: TRBV6-5
clone_size: once
cdr3_nt: TGTGCCAGCAGCCCCCCGGGACAGGTTATAGGCTACACCTTC
cdr3_aa: CASSPPGQVIGYTF

j_call: TRBJ2-1
d_call: .
v_call: TRBV2
clone_size: .
cdr3_nt: TGTGCCATCCCGACAAAAGACGATGAGCAGTTCTTC
cdr3_aa: CAIPTKDDEQFF

j_call: TRBJ2-7
d_call: TRBD2
v_call: TRBV13
clone_size: .
cdr3_nt: TGTGCCAGCAGCTTAGTCGGGACTAGCTCCGAGCAGTACTTC
cdr3_aa: CASSLVGTSSEQYF

j_call: TRBJ1-1
d_call: .
v_call: TRBV2
clone_size: .
cdr3_nt: TGTGCCAGCAGTGAATGGGTTGGGAGGACTGAAGCTTTCTTT
cdr3_aa: CASSEWVGRTEAFF

j_call: TRBJ2-1
d_call: TRBD2
v_call: TRBV5-6
clone_size: .
cdr3_nt: TGTGCCAGCAGTTCGACTAGCGGGGGCAATGAGCAGTTCTTC
cdr3_aa: CASSSTSGGNEQFF

j_call: TRBJ1-4
d_call: .
v_call: TRBV4-3
clone_size: .
cdr3_nt: TGCGCCAGCAGCCAGAACATTGCAACTAATGAAAAACTGTTTTTT
cdr3_aa: CASSQNIATNEKLFF

j_call: TRBJ2-5
d_call: TRBD2
v_call: TRBV10-2
clone_size: few
cdr3_nt: TGCGCCAGCAAGAGCGGGAGATCGGCGGAGACCCAGTACTTC
cdr3_aa: CASKSGRSAETQYF

j_call: TRBJ2-2
d_call: .
v_call: TRBV5-1
clone_size: once
cdr3_nt: TGCGCCAGCAGCCCGGGACTTACGAACACCGGGGAGCTGTTTTTT
cdr3_aa: CASSPGLTNTGELFF

j_call: TRBJ2-5
d_call: .
v_call: TRBV5-1
clone_size: .
cdr3_nt: TGCGCCAGCAGCTTGACCGGGGGAGGAGAGACCCAGTACTTC
cdr3_aa: CASSLTGGGETQYF

j_call: TRBJ2-3
d_call: .
v_call: TRBV12-3/TRBV12-4
clone_size: .
cdr3_nt: TGTGCCAGCAGAACTAGCACAGATACGCAGTATTTT
cdr3_aa: CASRTSTDTQYF

j_call: TRBJ2-2
d_call: .
v_call: TRBV5-6
clone_size: .
cdr3_nt: TGTGCCAGCAGCTTTTTTCGGGGTCTGAACACCGGGGAGCTGTTTTTT
cdr3_aa: CASSFFRGLNTGELFF

j_call: TRBJ1-6
d_call: TRBD1
v_call: TRBV7-2
clone_size: .
cdr3_nt: TGTGCCAGCAGCTCACGGGGACAGGGGGACTCACCCCTCCACTTT
cdr3_aa: CASSSRGQGDSPLHF

j_call: TRBJ2-3
d_call: .
v_call: TRBV5-5
clone_size: .
cdr3_nt: TGTGCCAGCAGCTTGCTAGGACAGCAAACAGATACGCAGTATTTT
cdr3_aa: CASSLLGQQTDTQYF

j_call: TRBJ2-1
d_call: .
v_call: TRBV6-4
clone_size: few
cdr3_nt: TGTGCCAGCAGTCTAAGACTAGAGGGGCACAATGAGCAGTTCTTC
cdr3_aa: CASSLRLEGHNEQFF

j_call: TRBJ1-1
d_call: .
v_call: TRBV5-5
clone_size: .
cdr3_nt: TGTGCCAGCACCTTTTCCCTCAGGGGGAACACTGAAGCTTTCTTT
cdr3_aa: CASTFSLRGNTEAFF

j_call: TRBJ2-7
d_call: .
v_call: TRBV6-5
clone_size: .
cdr3_nt: TGTGCCAGCATTCAGGGATCCGAGCAGTACTTC
cdr3_aa: CASIQGSEQYF

j_call: TRBJ1-2
d_call: .
v_call: TRBV14
clone_size: .
cdr3_nt: TGTGCCAGCAGCCAAGATCTTCGGTTTCGGGGTTTCGCCCTTGGCTACACCTTC
cdr3_aa: CASSQDLRFRGFALGYTF

j_call: TRBJ1-1
d_call: TRBD1
v_call: TRBV30
clone_size: .
cdr3_nt: TGTGCCTGGAGCGGGACAGGGCTTAGGTTATCTTTCTTT
cdr3_aa: CAWSGTGLRLSFF

j_call: TRBJ1-6
d_call: .
v_call: TRBV11-2
clone_size: .
cdr3_nt: TGTGCCAGCAGCCCAAAGGCGGGGAATTCACCCCTCCACTTT
cdr3_aa: CASSPKAGNSPLHF

j_call: TRBJ2-1
d_call: .
v_call: TRBV2
clone_size: .
cdr3_nt: TGTGCCAGCAGTTCCGGGACTCCTTCCTACAATGAGCAGTTCTTC
cdr3_aa: CASSSGTPSYNEQFF

j_call: TRBJ1-1
d_call: TRBD1
v_call: TRBV7-2
clone_size: .
cdr3_nt: TGTGCCAGCAGCGTGACGACAGGGGAAAACACTGAAGCTTTCTTT
cdr3_aa: CASSVTTGENTEAFF

j_call: TRBJ1-2
d_call: TRBD1
v_call: TRBV12-3/TRBV12-4
clone_size: .
cdr3_nt: TGTGCCAGCAGTGGACAGGGGGGCTATGGCTACACCTTC
cdr3_aa: CASSGQGGYGYTF

j_call: TRBJ1-2
d_call: .
v_call: TRBV25-1
clone_size: .
cdr3_nt: TGTGCCAGCAGTGCGGGGGGCGTTGGTGGCTACACCTTC
cdr3_aa: CASSAGGVGGYTF

j_call: TRBJ2-1
d_call: TRBD2
v_call: TRBV30
clone_size: .
cdr3_nt: TGTGCCTGGAAACCCTTTGCGGGAGCCTACAATGAGCAGTTCTTC
cdr3_aa: CAWKPFAGAYNEQFF

j_call: TRBJ2-3
d_call: TRBD2
v_call: TRBV19
clone_size: .
cdr3_nt: TGTGCCAGTAGTATGGGCAGCGGGAGATTCACAGATACGCAGTATTTT
cdr3_aa: CASSMGSGRFTDTQYF

j_call: TRBJ2-6
d_call: TRBD2
v_call: TRBV13
clone_size: .
cdr3_nt: TGTGCCAGCAGCTGGCGGGGGACCAACTCTGGGGCCAACGTCCTGACTTTC
cdr3_aa: CASSWRGTNSGANVLTF

j_call: TRBJ1-5
d_call: TRBD1
v_call: TRBV18
clone_size: .
cdr3_nt: TGTGCCAGCTCGTCTGACAGGGGGCTTACGAGCAATCAGCCCCAGCATTTT
cdr3_aa: CASSSDRGLTSNQPQHF

j_call: TRBJ2-7
d_call: .
v_call: TRBV29-1
clone_size: .
cdr3_nt: TGCAGCGTTTATGGGGGGACAAACAGGGGAACTCCCTCCTACGAGCAGTACTTC
cdr3_aa: CSVYGGTNRGTPSYEQYF

j_call: TRBJ1-1
d_call: .
v_call: TRBV14
clone_size: .
cdr3_nt: TGTGCCAGCAGCCAAGAGGGCAGGCCGGGGTACACTGAAGCTTTCTTT
cdr3_aa: CASSQEGRPGYTEAFF

j_call: TRBJ1-5
d_call: TRBD1
v_call: TRBV27
clone_size: .
cdr3_nt: TGTGCCAGCAGTTTATCTCCGACAGGGAAGAATCAGCCCCAGCATTTT
cdr3_aa: CASSLSPTGKNQPQHF